The present entry profiles one T cell receptor beta chain with its context. The sample is drawn from a study of blood T cell repertoires in COVID-19. Across the study: Material from acute and convalescent COVID-19 was sourced from the United States, Italy and Spain. T cells, B-cell-depleted T cells, or PBMCs provided the cDNA or gDNA that served as material.

V lost 0 bases and J lost 4, with 8 bases in between. Germline lookup yields CDR1 SGDLS and CDR2 YYNGEE. This CDR3 is built from 15 residues. Per the study methods: Nucleated cell number was recorded as an estimate derived from reference gene primer amplification. Only in-frame clones appear in the TCRdb table, and some are missing; sequencing was by immunoSEQ multiplex PCR. V and J calls and clone size are given by that table; D and trimming were obtained from the DNA. Here the sample spans 130,000 to 150,000 clones, 84% being singletons. Source material: peripheral blood. The clonotype originates from a human donor in a cohort sampled during active COVID-19. This chain uses TRBV9 with TRBJ2-6; possible D gene TRBD1, 6 bases. The CDR3 loop reads CASSVGGLGANVLTF. DNA for the CDR3: TGTGCCAGCAGCGTAGGGGGGCTCGGGGCCAACGTCCTGACTTTC.